What follows are 17 T cell receptor beta chains derived from one specimen sequenced in a study of identical twins. MiXCR, applied by TCRdb to the 5' RACE reads, yields one record per CDR3 protein. The sample holds 350,000 or so distinct CDR3 sequences, approximately 13% seen once. This same sample was also part of a study on yellow fever vaccine responses in identical twins.

Sequencing input: CD8+ T cells sorted from blood. The receptors come from a woman between 18 and 30 years old in good health.

This clonotype appeared a few times. A read error is likely, as this CDR3 ends without the conserved phenylalanine or tryptophan. V usage is TRBV7-2 and J usage is TRBJ1-6; weak D call: TRBD1 (5 bases). V lost 1 base and J lost 10, with 14 bases in between. This CDR3 is built from 15 residues. Germline CDR1 reads SGHTA; CDR2 reads FQGNSA. In DNA form, the CDR3 reads TGTGCCAGCAGCTTAGGGGGACCCCGAGTGTCACCCCTCCACTGT. Protein: CASSLGGPRVSPLHC.

The table lists this clonotype with a few counts. The chain has TRBV24-1 and TRBJ2-2; a weak D match, TRBD1 (5 bases). CDR3 length: 14 residues. The ends were cut back, 0 bases at V and 7 bases at J, with 8 bases in the middle. Per the germline V gene, CDR1 is KGHDR and CDR2 is SFDVKD. CDR3 nucleotides: TGTGCCACCAGTGATTTGGCAGGGATCGGGGAGCTGTTTTTT. It specifies CATSDLAGIGELFF.

This clonotype was counted ten times or more. The chain couples TRBV7-6 to TRBJ2-7; 8 positions agree with TRBD1. Trimming took 1 base from V and 4 from J; bases not matched to a gene: 6. The CDR3 is made up of 15 amino acids. Germline CDR1 SGHVS, CDR2 FNYEAQ. The CDR3 here is CASSLGDRPLYEQYF. The CDR3 nucleotides read TGTGCCAGCAGCTTAGGGGACAGGCCACTTTACGAGCAGTACTTC.

V gene TRBV2 combines with J gene TRBJ2-1; D remains ambiguous. The V end was cut by 6 bases, the J end by 6 bases, with 9 bases between. This CDR3 is 12 amino acids long. Germline CDR1 is SNHLY and CDR2 is FYNNEI. The CDR3 is CASRPPGNEQFF. The CDR3 DNA reads TGTGCCAGCAGGCCCCCCGGCAATGAGCAGTTCTTC.

In its sample, this clonotype was seen many times. CDR3 protein: CATSDSSGSGSNTGELFF. The DNA of the CDR3 is TGTGCCACCAGTGATTCCAGCGGGAGCGGTTCAAACACCGGGGAGCTGTTTTTT. The V gene is TRBV24-1, the J gene TRBJ2-2; 8 bases map to TRBD2. Looked up from germline, CDR1 is KGHDR and CDR2 is SFDVKD. The CDR3 loop spans 18 amino acids. V was clipped by 2 bases and J by 2 bases; unmatched bases: 9.

This clonotype was seen a handful of times. This chain connects TRBV20-1 to TRBJ2-7; D remains ambiguous. The germline V and J ends were trimmed by 5 bases and 2 bases, with 13 bases remaining between them. Germline V CDR1 and CDR2: DFQATT, SNEGSKA (reference sequence). This CDR3 comprises 13 residues. As DNA, the CDR3 is TGCAGTGCTTGGGCAGGATATCCCTACGAGCAGTACGTC. It is translated as CSAWAGYPYEQYV.

This clonotype was seen a few times. Here the CDR3 DNA reads TGTGCCAGCAGCTTGGACGGGACTAGGTCTAATGAGCAGTTCTTC. Residues: CASSLDGTRSNEQFF. The V gene is TRBV5-6, the J gene TRBJ2-1, with 8 bases aligning to TRBD2. The CDR3 consists of 15 residues. V lost 0 bases to trimming and J lost 7 bases; unmatched junction nucleotides: 6. CDR1 is SGHDT, CDR2 YYEEEE, per germline.

V is TRBV6-1 and J is TRBJ2-1; D gene uncertain. Germline values: CDR1 MNHNS, CDR2 SASEGT. This CDR3 has 13 residues. Trimming shortened V by 5 bases and J by 2 bases, and 7 bases separated the two germline ends. The CDR3 loop is CASSRAPYNEQFF. CDR3 coding DNA: TGTGCCAGCAGTCGGGCCCCCTACAATGAGCAGTTCTTC.

The rearrangement links TRBV15 to TRBJ1-4; D not certain. Germline values: CDR1 LNHNV, CDR2 YYDKDF (reference sequence). The CDR3 extends over 16 amino acids. The V gene lost 3 bases and the J gene lost 0 bases, with 11 bases spanning the gap. CDR3 in DNA: TGTGCCACCAGCAGGTACTGGGAGGCAACTAATGAAAAACTGTTTTTT. It yields the protein CATSRYWEATNEKLFF. The variable domain in full, with the rest retrieved from reference TRBV15 and TRBJ1-4, is DAMVIQNPRYQVTQFGKPVTLSCSQTLNHNVMYWYQQKSSQAPKLLFHYYDKDFNNEADTPDNFQSRRPNTSFCFLDIRSPGLGDTAMYLCATSRYWEATNEKLFFGSGTQLSVL.

In this sample, this clonotype turned up a few times. The chain is built from TRBV27 and TRBJ2-3, with D perhaps assigned TRBD1 or TRBD2 (5 bases each). Germline CDR1 is MNHEY and CDR2 is SMNVEV (reference sequence). The CDR3 spans 14 residues. The V and J ends lost 2 bases and 2 bases respectively, with 8 bases between them. CDR3 DNA: TGTGCCAGCAGTTTACCGGGGCCCACAGATACGCAGTATTTT. Translating gives CASSLPGPTDTQYF.

This clonotype was counted a few times. The rearrangement joins TRBV3-1 to TRBJ2-3; 10 nucleotides align to TRBD2. The CDR3 has 15 residues. In germline, CDR1 is LGHDT, CDR2 YNNKEL (reference sequence). The junction had 4 bases not matched to a gene; V was cut back by 3 bases and J by 4 bases. CDR3 sequence (DNA): TGTGCCAGCAGCCAGAGCGGGGGGGCCGCAGATACGCAGTATTTT. Its translation is CASSQSGGAADTQYF.

The DNA of the CDR3 is TGTGCCAGCAGCGAGGGGGGGAGTCACTACAATGAGCAGTTCTTC. This sequence encodes CASSEGGSHYNEQFF. The V gene is TRBV9, the J gene TRBJ2-1; D might be TRBD2 (7 bases). Trimming left V 3 bases short and J 3 bases short, with 13 bases between. CDR1 is SGDLS and CDR2 is YYNGEE in the germline V gene. The CDR3 spans 15 residues.

The V and J genes are TRBV12-3 or TRBV12-4 and TRBJ2-7; possibly TRBD1 for D (5 bases). This CDR3 comprises 12 residues. Deletions cut 6 bases from V and 4 bases from J, with 10 bases between. In DNA, the CDR3 is TGTGCCAGCAGCCCGACAGTGTACGAGCAGTACTTC. The encoded protein is CASSPTVYEQYF.

This sequence joins TRBV12-3 or TRBV12-4 and TRBJ1-1, with D possibly TRBD1 on 5 matching bases. Trimming removed 6 bases from V and 1 base from J, with 18 bases in between. There are 16 residues in the CDR3. CDR3 bases: TGTGCCAGCAGCTTATTGTGGGGGGAGGGGAACACTGAAGCTTTCTTT. Protein product: CASSLLWGEGNTEAFF.

This clonotype was seen at least ten times. The V and J genes are TRBV6-6 and TRBJ1-1, with D unclear. The CDR3 covers 12 residues. The V gene lost 3 bases and the J gene lost 4 bases, with 6 bases spanning the gap. The germline V gene has CDR1 MNHNY and CDR2 SVGAGI (reference sequence). The DNA of the CDR3 is TGTGCCAGCAGTTATGATGGCACTGAAGCTTTCTTT. Encoded protein: CASSYDGTEAFF.

This clonotype was detected a few times. The rearrangement links TRBV12-3 or TRBV12-4 to TRBJ2-3, with unresolved D. The CDR3 covers 13 residues. V was pared by 6 bases and J by 9 bases, with 16 bases between. CDR3 region: CASSSDTYQTQYF. In DNA, the CDR3 is TGTGCCAGCAGCTCCGACACCTATCAGACGCAGTATTTT.

The V gene is TRBV2, the J gene TRBJ2-7, with 10 nucleotides matching TRBD1. The length of the CDR3 is 14 residues. Trimming removed 7 bases from V and 3 bases from J; junction bases left unmatched: 6. Germline V lookup: CDR1 SNHLY, CDR2 FYNNEI. The CDR3 reads CASTRGTGVYEQYF. DNA for the CDR3: TGTGCCAGCACGAGGGGGACAGGGGTCTACGAGCAGTACTTC.